A single sample gave rise to the 8 T cell receptor beta chains below, sequenced in a study of CD8 T cells in ankylosing spondylitis. Study observations and caveats: Eight highly homologous variants formed a TCR beta motif that appeared characteristic of ankylosing spondylitis blood.

Their recognized antigens are unknown. TCRdb re-called the 5' RACE reads with MiXCR, one entry per CDR3 protein. Of 450,000 or so distinct CDR3 sequences in the sample, around 26% are singletons; the top ten hold roughly 0.8%. Sequencing used blood, either unsorted or a sorted T cell fraction (not recorded which). The receptors stem from a male donor with ankylosing spondylitis.

V usage is TRBV7-2 and J usage is TRBJ2-1; 8 nucleotides line up with TRBD2. Per the germline V gene, CDR1 is SGHTA and CDR2 is FQGNSA. This CDR3 has 15 residues. V lost 6 bases to trimming and J lost 7 bases; unmatched junction nucleotides: 11. CDR3 bases: TGTGCCAGCAGAAGCGGGTTCGCGGGGGGAAATGAGCAGTTCTTC. Translation: CASRSGFAGGNEQFF.

This sequence joins TRBV5-1 and TRBJ1-4; a weak D match, TRBD1 (5 bases). Germline V gives CDR1 SGHRS, CDR2 YFSETQ. Between the trimmed V and J ends, which lost 5 bases and 8 bases, there was a span of 13 bases. This CDR3 spans 13 amino acids. The CDR3 bases are TGCGCCAGCAGTAGGGGTTTCAGAGAAAAACTGTTTTTT. Translation gives CASSRGFREKLFF.

This chain links TRBV18 with TRBJ1-2; TRBD1 matches 8 bases. V lost 5 bases to trimming and J lost 5 bases; unmatched junction nucleotides: 4. Per the germline V gene, CDR1 is KGHSH and CDR2 is LQKENI. The CDR3 covers 13 residues. The CDR3 DNA reads as TGTGCCAGCTCAACGGGACAGGCTTATGGCTACACCTTC. Translation gives CASSTGQAYGYTF.

This sequence joins TRBV10-1 and TRBJ2-5; maybe TRBD2 (6 bases). CDR1 and CDR2 (germline): WNHNN, SYGVQD (reference sequence). The germline V and J ends were trimmed by 0 bases and 3 bases, with 11 bases remaining between them. CDR3 length equals 15 residues. CDR3 sequence: CASSESAGAEETQYF. The CDR3 DNA sequence: TGCGCCAGCAGTGAGTCAGCGGGTGCTGAAGAGACCCAGTACTTC.

The chain combines TRBV5-1 with TRBJ2-3; a weak D match, TRBD2 (6 bases). V lost 4 bases and J lost 4, with 19 bases in between. The CDR3 contains 16 residues. The germline gives CDR1 SGHRS, CDR2 YFSETQ. CDR3 nucleotides: TGCGCCAGCAGCCCCCCCGGGTTAGCGGAGTCAGATACGCAGTATTTT. Translation: CASSPPGLAESDTQYF.

This clonotype was observed a handful of times. The chain is built from TRBV7-9 and TRBJ2-7; D remains unclear. V lost 5 bases and J 4 bases, leaving 15 bases between the germline ends. In germline, CDR1 is SEHNR, CDR2 FQNEAQ (reference sequence). CDR3 length: 14 residues. For the CDR3, the DNA is TGTGCCAGCAGCCCATTTGACGTTGGGTACGAGCAGTACTTC. Its protein product is CASSPFDVGYEQYF. Full variable domain (rest looked up from reference TRBV7-9 and TRBJ2-7): DTGVSQNPRHKITKRGQNVTFRCDPISEHNRLYWYRQTLGQGPEFLTYFQNEAQLEKSRLLSDRFSAERPKGSFSTLEIQRTEQGDSAMYLCASSPFDVGYEQYFGPGTRLTVT.

This clonotype has a handful of counts. The rearrangement links TRBV5-1 to TRBJ2-7; D gene ambiguous. The CDR3 totals 16 residues. Germline CDR1 reads SGHRS; CDR2 reads YFSETQ. V lost 0 bases and J lost 2, with 15 bases in between. In DNA form, the CDR3 reads TGCGCCAGCAGCTTGGATGTTGGGCCGACGGCCTACGAGCAGTACGTC. The encoded protein is CASSLDVGPTAYEQYV.

This clonotype was seen only a few times. This sequence joins TRBV30 and TRBJ2-7; 8 bases match TRBD2. CDR3 length equals 13 residues. V lost 5 bases, J lost 2 bases, and 5 bases stayed unmatched. Germline CDR1 GTSNPN, CDR2 SVGIG (reference sequence). Here the CDR3 DNA reads TGTGCCTGGGCCACGGGGGGGCCCTACGAGCAGTACTTC. Translation: CAWATGGPYEQYF.